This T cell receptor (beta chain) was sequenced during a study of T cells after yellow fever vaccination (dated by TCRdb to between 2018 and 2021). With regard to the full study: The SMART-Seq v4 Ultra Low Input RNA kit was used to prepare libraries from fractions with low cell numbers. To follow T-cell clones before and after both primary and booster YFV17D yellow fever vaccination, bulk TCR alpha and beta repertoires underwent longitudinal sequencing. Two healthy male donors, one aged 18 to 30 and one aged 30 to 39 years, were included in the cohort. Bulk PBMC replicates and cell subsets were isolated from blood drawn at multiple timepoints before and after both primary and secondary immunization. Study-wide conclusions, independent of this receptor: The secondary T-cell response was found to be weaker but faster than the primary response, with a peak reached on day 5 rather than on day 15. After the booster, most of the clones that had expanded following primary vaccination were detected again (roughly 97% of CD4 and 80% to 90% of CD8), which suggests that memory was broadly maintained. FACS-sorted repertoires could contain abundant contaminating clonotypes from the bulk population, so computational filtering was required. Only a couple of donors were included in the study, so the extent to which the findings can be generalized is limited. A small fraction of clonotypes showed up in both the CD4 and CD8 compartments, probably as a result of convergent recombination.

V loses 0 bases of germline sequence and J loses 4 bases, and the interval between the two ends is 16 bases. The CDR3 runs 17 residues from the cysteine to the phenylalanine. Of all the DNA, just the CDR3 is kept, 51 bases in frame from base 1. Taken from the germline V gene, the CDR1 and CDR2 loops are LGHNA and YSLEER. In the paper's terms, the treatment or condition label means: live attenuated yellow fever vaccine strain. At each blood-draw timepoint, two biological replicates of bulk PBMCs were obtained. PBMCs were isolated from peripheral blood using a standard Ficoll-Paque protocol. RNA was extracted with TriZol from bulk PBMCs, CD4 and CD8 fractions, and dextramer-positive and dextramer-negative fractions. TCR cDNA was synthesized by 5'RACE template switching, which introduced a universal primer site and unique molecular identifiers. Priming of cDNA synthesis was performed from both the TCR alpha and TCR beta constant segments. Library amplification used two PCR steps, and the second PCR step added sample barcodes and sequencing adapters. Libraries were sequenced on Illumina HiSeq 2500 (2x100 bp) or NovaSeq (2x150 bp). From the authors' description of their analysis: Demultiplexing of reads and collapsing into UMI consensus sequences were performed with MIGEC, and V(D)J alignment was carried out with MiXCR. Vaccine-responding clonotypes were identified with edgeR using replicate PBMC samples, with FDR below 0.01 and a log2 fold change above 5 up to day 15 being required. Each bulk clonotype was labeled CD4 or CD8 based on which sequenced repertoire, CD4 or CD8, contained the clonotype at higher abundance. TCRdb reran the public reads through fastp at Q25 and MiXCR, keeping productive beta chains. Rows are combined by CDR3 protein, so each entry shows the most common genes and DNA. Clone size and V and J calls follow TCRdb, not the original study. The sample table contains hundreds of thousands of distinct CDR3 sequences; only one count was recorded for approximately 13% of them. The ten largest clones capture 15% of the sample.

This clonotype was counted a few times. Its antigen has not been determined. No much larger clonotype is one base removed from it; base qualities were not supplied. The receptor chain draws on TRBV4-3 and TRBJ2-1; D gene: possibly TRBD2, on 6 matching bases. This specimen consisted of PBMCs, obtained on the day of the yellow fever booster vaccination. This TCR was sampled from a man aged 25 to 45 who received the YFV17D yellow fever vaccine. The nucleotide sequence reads TGCGCCAGCAGCCAAGATAAGTTCACTAGCAGATACAATGAGCAGTTCTTC. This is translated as CASSQDKFTSRYNEQFF.